This T cell receptor (beta chain) was captured by sequencing in a study of control samples from healthy donors and cancer patients. V gave up 7 bases and J gave up 7 bases, with 11 bases separating them. The CDR3 runs to 12 residues. Germline values: CDR1 SNHLY, CDR2 FYNNEI. Some clones are missing from TCRdb's copy, which holds only in-frame ones; the method was immunoSEQ multiplex PCR. The sample lists fewer than 90,000 clones, roughly 90% occurring once. The sample was blood. This TCR came from a woman aged 45 to 65 in good health. V usage is TRBV2 and J usage is TRBJ2-1; tentatively, D is TRBD2 (6 bases). The CDR3 sequence is CASIGGVNEQFF. Here the CDR3 DNA reads TGTGCCAGCATAGGCGGGGTAAATGAGCAGTTCTTC.